The 28 T cell receptor beta chains given below trace back to one sample, sequenced in a study of shared clonotypes between healthy human individuals. Clones were sequenced by immunoSEQ multiplex PCR, and TCRdb holds only the in-frame ones, with some missing. The sample shows 1.4 million to 1.5 million clones, roughly 96% of them seen only once. The sequenced sample consisted of naive CD4+ T cells sorted from blood. Specified subset: CD45RA+ positively selected. The receptors derive from a man aged 25-45 years in good health.

This chain uses TRBV28 with TRBJ2-7; D is ambiguous. Germline CDR1 and CDR2: MDHEN and SYDVKM. The CDR3 has 13 residues. The chain's CDR3 is CAIQGSFSYEQYF. The CDR3 nucleotides read TGTGCTATCCAAGGATCGTTCAGCTACGAGCAGTACTTC.

This chain connects TRBV7-9 to TRBJ1-1; 12 bases agree with TRBD1. The V gene's germline CDR1 is SEHNR and CDR2 FQNEAQ (reference sequence). The CDR3 runs to 18 residues. V lost 3 bases and J lost 6; bases outside the gene matches: 14. The CDR3 DNA follows: TGTGCCAGCAGCTTGGGACCCCGCGGGACAGGGGGCGTCGCTGAAGCTTTCTTT. Encoded protein: CASSLGPRGTGGVAEAFF.

The V and J genes are TRBV28 and TRBJ1-2; 7 bases are a match to TRBD1. The CDR3 has 12 amino acids. V was clipped by 2 bases and J by 11 bases; unmatched bases: 5. CDR1 and CDR2 from the germline V gene are MDHEN and SYDVKM. In DNA, the CDR3 is TGTGCCAGCAGTTTACTCAGGGGGAGGTACACCTTC. It specifies CASSLLRGRYTF.

This clone was counted once. The genes are TRBV2 and TRBJ2-7; unclear D gene. Germline V gene sequence: CDR1 SNHLY, CDR2 FYNNEI. Trimming removed 3 bases at V and 4 bases at J, with 7 bases between. The CDR3 contains 12 residues. The CDR3 loop is CASSDGIYEQYF. DNA for the CDR3: TGTGCCAGCAGTGACGGAATATACGAGCAGTACTTC.

The rearrangement links TRBV5-6 to TRBJ2-2; D unresolved. The CDR3 is 12 residues long. The ends were cut back, 7 bases at V and 4 bases at J, with 8 bases in the middle. Germline V gene lookup returns CDR1 SGHDT and CDR2 YYEEEE. In nucleotides, the CDR3 is TGTGCCAGCTCCTCTAGCACCGGGGAGCTGTTTTTT. Protein product: CASSSSTGELFF.

The V gene is TRBV5-6, the J gene TRBJ2-7; 8 bases map to TRBD1. This CDR3 region has 16 residues. V lost 0 bases, J lost 5 bases, and 10 bases stayed unmatched. The germline gives CDR1 SGHDT, CDR2 YYEEEE. The DNA of the CDR3 is TGTGCCAGCAGCTTGGCGGACAGGGCCCCTAGAAACGAGCAGTACTTC. This translates into CASSLADRAPRNEQYF.

The V call is TRBV7-9, the J call TRBJ2-3; D call uncertain. The length of the CDR3 is 13 residues. V lost 8 bases and J lost 2, with 11 bases in between. In germline, CDR1 is SEHNR, CDR2 FQNEAQ (reference sequence). CDR3 in amino acids: CASPGANTDTQYF. The DNA of the CDR3 is TGTGCCAGCCCCGGAGCGAACACAGATACGCAGTATTTT.

The J gene is TRBJ1-5, the V gene TRBV6-1, with 7 nucleotides matching TRBD1. J lost 2 bases, V lost 8 bases, and 3 bases had no gene match. CDR3 length: 13 residues. Germline V gene data show CDR1 as MNHNS and CDR2 as SASEGT. This CDR3 is CASAQGGNQPQHF. The CDR3 DNA reads as TGTGCCAGCGCTCAGGGGGGCAATCAGCCCCAGCATTTT.

This rearrangement joins TRBV29-1 to TRBJ2-7, with TRBD2 matching 7 bases. The CDR3 totals 13 residues. Germline assignment: CDR1 SQVTM and CDR2 ANQGSEA. Trimming at V came to 3 bases and at J to 9 bases, leaving 11 bases not matched to a gene. The CDR3 DNA sequence: TGCAGCGTTGACACTGTCTCGGGGGGTTGGCAGTACTTC. It encodes CSVDTVSGGWQYF.

The rearrangement links TRBV10-3 to TRBJ1-4, with a weak D call TRBD1 (5 bases). The CDR3 is 15 residues long. V lost 0 bases, J lost 3 bases, and 8 bases lay in between. Per the germline V gene, CDR1 is ENHRY and CDR2 is SYGVKD. CDR3 amino acids: CAISESQEANEKLFF. Here the CDR3 DNA reads TGTGCCATCAGTGAGTCACAGGAGGCTAATGAAAAACTGTTTTTT.

This clone was observed a few times. V gene TRBV19 combines with J gene TRBJ1-1, with D hard to call. This CDR3 comprises 14 residues. Trimming took off 3 bases at V and 1 base at J, with 9 bases between the two ends. Germline CDR1 reads LNHDA; CDR2 reads SQIVND (reference sequence). CDR3 in amino acids: CASSIGSRNTEAFF. CDR3 coding DNA: TGTGCCAGTAGTATCGGTTCCCGGAACACTGAAGCTTTCTTT.

This clone was seen a single time. The V call is TRBV5-1, the J call TRBJ1-5, with TRBD1 as a possible D gene (6 bases). The germline V gene encodes CDR1 SGHRS and CDR2 YFSETQ. The V and J ends lost 0 bases and 4 bases respectively, with 17 bases between them. This CDR3 spans 17 amino acids. CDR3 residues: CASSLDPPGQTNQPQHF. For the CDR3, the DNA is TGCGCCAGCAGCTTGGATCCTCCGGGACAAACGAATCAGCCCCAGCATTTT.

A word on this clone: Distinct nucleotide sequences in the sample also encode this CDR3. V usage is TRBV2 and J usage is TRBJ2-5; D gene uncertain. This CDR3 is 14 amino acids long. Trimming cost V 4 bases and J 1 base, with 10 bases left between them. Germline V gives CDR1 SNHLY, CDR2 FYNNEI. Written as DNA, the CDR3 is TGTGCCAGCAGTGGCGGTACCCGCCAAGAGACCCAGTACTTC. This codes for CASSGGTRQETQYF.

V gene TRBV5-1 combines with J gene TRBJ2-2, with D unresolved. Germline V gene sequence: CDR1 SGHRS, CDR2 YFSETQ. The CDR3 has 16 amino acids. V was cut by 2 bases and J by 6 bases, with 17 bases left in between. CDR3 nucleotides: TGCGCCAGCAGCTTATACAGAGCTAGGGTTTCCGGGGAGCTGTTTTTT. This translates into CASSLYRARVSGELFF.

This rearrangement joins TRBV4-3 to TRBJ1-1, with 10 bases aligning to TRBD1. The germline CDR1 and CDR2 sequences are LGHNA and YSLEER. The CDR3 covers 20 residues. Trimming cost V 0 bases and J 5 bases; bases outside gene matches: 18. CDR3 coding DNA: TGCGCCAGCAGCCAAGAATCGATCCCCGCGACAGGGGGCTTTCATACTGAAGCTTTCTTT. This sequence encodes CASSQESIPATGGFHTEAFF.

The chain couples TRBV7-9 to TRBJ2-7; TRBD1 might be the D (5 bases). The ends were cut back, 5 bases at V and 5 bases at J, with 19 bases in the middle. Germline V lookup: CDR1 SEHNR, CDR2 FQNEAQ (reference sequence). This CDR3 contains 15 residues. The CDR3 nucleotides read TGTGCCAGCAGCCCAGACAGAAGGGTCCCCGACGAGCAGTACTTC. Translating it yields CASSPDRRVPDEQYF.

The chain joins TRBV9 to TRBJ2-1, with 7 bases fitting TRBD1. V dropped 1 base and J dropped 3; count of bases not matched to a gene: 13. Germline CDR1 SGDLS, CDR2 YYNGEE. The CDR3 sequence is 18 residues long. CDR3 sequence: CASSVSPTTGELYNEQFF. In DNA form, the CDR3 reads TGTGCCAGCAGCGTAAGCCCAACCACAGGGGAGCTCTACAATGAGCAGTTCTTC.

The chain employs TRBV5-4 and TRBJ2-5, with 9 bases identical to TRBD2. Germline assignment: CDR1 SGHNT and CDR2 YYREEE (reference sequence). The CDR3 length is 15 residues. Losses at the gene ends were 0 bases for V and 4 bases for J; bases not matched to a gene: 4. CDR3 in amino acids: CASSLVAGGGETQYF. Here the CDR3 DNA reads TGTGCCAGCAGCTTGGTTGCGGGAGGGGGAGAGACCCAGTACTTC.

The CDR3: CASSPLGATNEKLFF. In DNA, the CDR3 is TGTGCCAGCTCACCATTGGGTGCAACTAATGAAAAACTGTTTTTT. V is TRBV18 and J is TRBJ1-4, with D unclear. V shed 2 bases and J shed 0 bases, with 7 bases lying between them. This CDR3 region has 15 residues. Germline values: CDR1 KGHSH, CDR2 LQKENI.

This chain joins TRBV11-2 and TRBJ2-7; D is uncertain. Germline V lookup: CDR1 SGHAT, CDR2 FQNNGV. This CDR3 contains 14 residues. Trimming pared 5 bases from V and 1 base from J, leaving 12 bases between. The CDR3, as DNA: TGTGCCAGCAGCCCCTATGCGCCTTCCTACGAGCAGTACTTC. It codes for CASSPYAPSYEQYF. Using reference TRBV11-2 and TRBJ2-7 for the parts outside the CDR3, the full variable domain is EAGVAQSPRYKIIEKRQSVAFWCNPISGHATLYWYQQILGQGPKLLIQFQNNGVVDDSQLPKDRFSAERLKGVDSTLKIQPAKLEDSAVYLCASSPYAPSYEQYFGPGTRLTVT.

The chain recombines TRBV2 with TRBJ2-3; D remains ambiguous. The ends were cut back, 6 bases at V and 5 bases at J, with 6 bases in the middle. This CDR3 has 11 residues. Per germline, CDR1 SNHLY and CDR2 FYNNEI. Written as DNA, the CDR3 is TGTGCCAGCAGGTTCGGAGATACGCAGTATTTT. This translates into CASRFGDTQYF.

Written as DNA, the CDR3 is TGTGCCAGCAGCCCCTTCGCTAGCGGGAGAACAGAGACCCAGTACTTC. Translating it yields CASSPFASGRTETQYF. V and J are TRBV27 and TRBJ2-5; 10 nucleotides match TRBD2. J gave up 4 bases and V 6 bases, and 11 bases lay outside the gene matches. Germline CDR1 reads MNHEY; CDR2 reads SMNVEV (reference sequence). CDR3 size: 16 residues.

The genes are TRBV11-1 and TRBJ2-4; D might be TRBD2 (6 bases). The CDR3 has 18 amino acids. From germline, CDR1 is SGHAT and CDR2 FQDESV (reference sequence). V gave up 2 bases and J gave up 0 bases, with 17 bases separating them. The CDR3 here is CASSLLRGVGVAKNIQYF. The CDR3 DNA follows: TGTGCCAGCAGCTTATTGCGGGGCGTGGGGGTAGCCAAAAACATTCAGTACTTC.

The V call is TRBV27, the J call TRBJ2-5, with 7 bases lining up with TRBD1. CDR1 is MNHEY and CDR2 is SMNVEV in the germline V gene (reference sequence). V was clipped by 3 bases and J by 6 bases; unmatched bases: 7. The CDR3 has 14 residues. CDR3 sequence (DNA): TGTGCCAGCAGTTTCCGACAGGGTGGGAAGACCCAGTACTTC. Translated, it gives CASSFRQGGKTQYF.

This clone was counted once. The chain employs TRBV18 and TRBJ2-3; tentative D call: TRBD2 (6 bases). CDR1 KGHSH and CDR2 LQKENI come from the germline V gene. This CDR3 is 16 amino acids long. Trimming shortened V by 3 bases and J by 0 bases, and 13 bases separated the two germline ends. CDR3 in DNA: TGTGCCAGCTCACCGTGGACGGGGGTAAGCACAGATACGCAGTATTTT. Translation gives CASSPWTGVSTDTQYF.

V is TRBV11-2 and J is TRBJ1-1; TRBD1 might be the D (6 bases). This CDR3 is built from 14 residues. Trimming removed 5 bases from V and 4 bases from J, with 14 bases in between. From germline, CDR1 is SGHAT and CDR2 FQNNGV. CDR3 bases: TGTGCCAGCAGCCCAAGGGGGGGCGGCACTGAAGCTTTCTTT. Encoded protein: CASSPRGGGTEAFF.

V is TRBV7-8 and J is TRBJ1-3; D call uncertain. In germline, CDR1 is SGHVS, CDR2 FQNEAQ. The V end lost 1 base, the J end lost 0 bases, and 16 bases lay between the germline ends. CDR3 length equals 18 residues. CDR3 DNA sequence: TGTGCCAGCAGCTTAGAGTTCTCCAGCATCCCCTCTGGAAACACCATATATTTT. It translates to CASSLEFSSIPSGNTIYF.

The rearrangement links TRBV4-1 to TRBJ1-4, with D possibly being TRBD1 (5 bases). Trimming removed 1 base at V and 7 bases at J, with 10 bases between. CDR1 MGHRA and CDR2 YSYEKL come from the germline V gene. The CDR3 loop spans 14 amino acids. The CDR3 nucleotides read TGCGCCAGCAGCCAAGTAGCAGGGATTGAAAAACTGTTTTTT. Its translation is CASSQVAGIEKLFF.